This T cell receptor (beta chain) was captured by sequencing in a study of cytomegalovirus exposure and HLA in healthy donors. Study results and limitations: TRBV6-2, TRBV6-3 and some other V segments were excluded as indistinguishable. Equally common other TCR beta chains were less clonally expanded than HLA-associated ones, a later analysis found. A previous analysis found most TCR beta V segments productive roughly 87% or roughly 30% of the time. The records held CMV serostatus as the only immune exposure information.

Germline V gives CDR1 MNHNY, CDR2 SVGAGI (reference sequence). V lost 2 bases, J lost 8 bases, and 9 bases lay in between. This CDR3 spans 12 amino acids. With 60 Vbeta and 13 Jbeta primers, the PCR was carried out. Assay used: immunoSEQ multiplex PCR; TCRdb lists only in-frame clones, some missing. The sample has over 85,000 clones; approximately 86% are singletons. On this clone itself: Its antigen is currently unknown.

The sequence came from a man aged 35 to 55 in good health and CMV-seronegative. Sequenced input: PBMCs. The chain carries TRBV6-6 and TRBJ1-2; D is perhaps TRBD1 (5 bases). As DNA, the CDR3 is TGTGCCAGCAGTTACGCGTCAGGGGGCTACACCTTC. It translates to CASSYASGGYTF.